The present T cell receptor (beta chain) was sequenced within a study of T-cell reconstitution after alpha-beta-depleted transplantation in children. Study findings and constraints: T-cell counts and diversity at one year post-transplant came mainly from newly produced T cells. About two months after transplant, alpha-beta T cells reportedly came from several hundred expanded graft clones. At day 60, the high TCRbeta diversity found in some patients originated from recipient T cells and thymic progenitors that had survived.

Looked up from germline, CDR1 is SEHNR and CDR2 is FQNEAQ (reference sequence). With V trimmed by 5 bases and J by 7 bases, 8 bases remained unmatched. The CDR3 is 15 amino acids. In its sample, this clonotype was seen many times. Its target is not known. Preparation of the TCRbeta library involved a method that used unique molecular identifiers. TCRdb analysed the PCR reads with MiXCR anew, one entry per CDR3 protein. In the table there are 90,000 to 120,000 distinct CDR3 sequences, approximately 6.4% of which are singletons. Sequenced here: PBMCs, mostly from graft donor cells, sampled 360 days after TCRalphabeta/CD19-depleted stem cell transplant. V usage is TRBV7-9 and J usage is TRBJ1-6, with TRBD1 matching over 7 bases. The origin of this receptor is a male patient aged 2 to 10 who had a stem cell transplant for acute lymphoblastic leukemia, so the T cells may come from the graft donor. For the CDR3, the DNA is TGTGCCAGCAGCGGCAGGGGGAACCTCAATTCACCCCTCCACTTT. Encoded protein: CASSGRGNLNSPLHF.